This T cell receptor (beta chain) emerged from a study of graft-versus-host responses after intestinal transplantation. Whole-study context: The study gave all recipients anti-thymocyte globulin induction, then tacrolimus and steroids for about 3 years. Overall study results and limits: Present in recipient marrow, GvH clones included some that appeared first in ileum or blood.

Only in-frame clones appear in the TCRdb table, and some are missing; sequencing was by immunoSEQ multiplex PCR. Of tens of thousands of clones in the sample, 85% to 90% were seen once. CDR3 length: 13 residues. CDR1 and CDR2 from the germline V gene are SGHRS and YFSETQ. The V end was cut by 2 bases, the J end by 5 bases, with 5 bases between. This clone was seen once. Its specificity is not known. The sequencing used unstimulated CD4+ T cells sorted from spleen or lymph node cells, collected before intestinal transplant. This clonotype originated in a human donor who received an intestinal transplant. V usage is TRBV5-1 and J usage is TRBJ1-6, with D hard to call. The CDR3 nucleotides are TGCGCCAGCAGCTTTACAGATAATTCACCCCTCCACTTT. Translating it yields CASSFTDNSPLHF.